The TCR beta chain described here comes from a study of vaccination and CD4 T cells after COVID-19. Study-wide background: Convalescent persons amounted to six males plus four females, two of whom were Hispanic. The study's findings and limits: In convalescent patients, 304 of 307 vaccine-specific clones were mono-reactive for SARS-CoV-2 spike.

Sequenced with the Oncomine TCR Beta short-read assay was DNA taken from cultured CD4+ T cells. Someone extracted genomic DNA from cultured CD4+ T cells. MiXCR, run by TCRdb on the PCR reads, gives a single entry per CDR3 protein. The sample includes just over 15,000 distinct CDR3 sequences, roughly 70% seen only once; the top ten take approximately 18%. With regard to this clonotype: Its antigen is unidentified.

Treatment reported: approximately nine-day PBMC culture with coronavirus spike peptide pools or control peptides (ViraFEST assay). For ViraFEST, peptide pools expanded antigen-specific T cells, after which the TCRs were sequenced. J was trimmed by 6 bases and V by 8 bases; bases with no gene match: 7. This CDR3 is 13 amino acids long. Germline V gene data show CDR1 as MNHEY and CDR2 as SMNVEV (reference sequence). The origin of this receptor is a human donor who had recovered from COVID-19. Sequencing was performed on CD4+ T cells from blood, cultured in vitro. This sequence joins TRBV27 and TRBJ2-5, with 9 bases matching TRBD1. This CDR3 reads CASRYRGRQTQYF. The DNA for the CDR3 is TGTGCCAGCCGGTACAGGGGGCGACAGACCCAGTACTTC.